This passage covers 29 T cell receptor beta chains from one sample sequenced in a study of Ad26.COV2.S vaccination and SARS-CoV-2 variants. Treatment specified: approximately 18 received Ad26.COV2.S at low or high dose, single or two shots; about 5 received placebo; per-sample allocation not given. Following the first vaccine or placebo injection, samples were taken on day 63. Clones were sequenced by immunoSEQ multiplex PCR, and TCRdb holds only the in-frame ones, with some missing. The sample holds about 680,000 clones; about 90% are singletons and the top ten take nearly 1.5%. Specimen: peripheral blood, collected in a trial of Ad26.COV2.S vaccine versus placebo. These receptors originate from a person aged 18-60 years who received the Ad26.COV2.S COVID-19 vaccine or a placebo.

This rearrangement joins TRBV5-4 to TRBJ2-5; 10 nucleotides align to TRBD1. CDR1 and CDR2 (germline): SGHNT, YYREEE (reference sequence). This CDR3 spans 14 amino acids. With 4 bases clipped from V and 5 bases from J, the junction kept 5 bases outside the gene matches. As DNA, the CDR3 is TGTGCCAGCAGCCTGACAGGGGGCGCGGAGACCCAGTACTTC. It translates to CASSLTGGAETQYF.

This clone was found once. CDR3 residues: CASSLAATEAFF. The DNA of the CDR3 is TGTGCCAGCAGTTTAGCGGCCACCGAAGCTTTCTTT. This chain connects TRBV12-3 or TRBV12-4 to TRBJ1-1; no clear D gene. V was shortened by 0 bases and J by 8 bases, with 7 bases between the two germline ends. The CDR3 extends over 12 amino acids.

The V gene is TRBV5-1, the J gene TRBJ2-6, with 7 nucleotides matching TRBD1. This CDR3 is 13 amino acids long. V was pared by 0 bases and J by 11 bases, with 2 bases of the junction left unmatched. Germline CDR1 is SGHRS and CDR2 is YFSETQ. The CDR3 protein is CASSLDRGHVLTF. In DNA, the CDR3 is TGCGCCAGCAGCTTGGACAGGGGCCACGTCCTGACTTTC.

The V and J genes are TRBV7-2 and TRBJ2-7, with 14 bases lining up with TRBD2. Germline V lookup: CDR1 SGHTA, CDR2 FQGNSA. The V and J ends lost 5 bases and 2 bases, in that order; junction bases with no gene match: 5. This CDR3 region has 16 residues. CDR3 sequence reads: CASSGLAGGFPYEQYF. As DNA, the CDR3 is TGTGCCAGCAGCGGACTAGCGGGGGGTTTTCCCTACGAGCAGTACTTC.

The chain employs TRBV27 and TRBJ2-7; a weak D match, TRBD2 (6 bases). The ends were cut back, 2 bases at V and 0 bases at J, with 8 bases in the middle. Germline CDR1 MNHEY, CDR2 SMNVEV (reference sequence). The CDR3 has 14 residues. CDR3 DNA: TGTGCCAGCAGTTTAGGGGGACTCTCCTACGAGCAGTACTTC. As protein: CASSLGGLSYEQYF.

The V call is TRBV9, the J call TRBJ1-1, with TRBD1 as a possible D gene (5 bases). Germline values: CDR1 SGDLS, CDR2 YYNGEE. V lost 2 bases to trimming and J lost 1 base, with 9 bases between them. This CDR3 region has 14 residues. CDR3 in amino acids: CASSVSGPNTEAFF. In nucleotides, the CDR3 is TGTGCCAGCAGCGTTTCGGGGCCGAACACTGAAGCTTTCTTT.

The rearrangement links TRBV5-6 to TRBJ1-5; D remains ambiguous. The V gene's germline CDR1 is SGHDT and CDR2 YYEEEE. The CDR3 sequence is 13 residues long. V gave up 3 bases and J gave up 6 bases, with 10 bases separating them. CDR3 amino acids: CASSYGVAQPQHF. CDR3 DNA sequence: TGTGCCAGCAGCTATGGGGTGGCTCAGCCCCAGCATTTT.

This chain connects TRBV19 to TRBJ1-1, with D uncertain. Trimming shortened V by 3 bases and J by 4 bases, and 9 bases separated the two germline ends. CDR3 size: 13 residues. Germline V gene data show CDR1 as LNHDA and CDR2 as SQIVND (reference sequence). The CDR3 sequence: CASSMAGLTEAFF. The CDR3 bases are TGTGCCAGTAGTATGGCTGGGCTCACTGAAGCTTTCTTT. The variable domain in full, completed from reference TRBV19 and TRBJ1-1, reads DGGITQSPKYLFRKEGQNVTLSCEQNLNHDAMYWYRQDPGQGLRLIYYSQIVNDFQKGDIAEGYSVSREKKESFPLTVTSAQKNPTAFYLCASSMAGLTEAFFGQGTRLTVV.

This clone occurred once. The genes are TRBV11-3 and TRBJ2-1; 13 bases are shared with TRBD2. The CDR3 runs 15 residues. Germline V CDR1 and CDR2: SGHNT, YENEEA. V trimming: 5 bases; J trimming: 7 bases; junction bases outside the gene matches: 5. DNA of the CDR3: TGTGCCAGCAGCCGACTAGCGGGGGGAAAGAATGAGCAGTTCTTC. Protein product: CASSRLAGGKNEQFF.

This clone came up once. The genes are TRBV19 and TRBJ1-5, with TRBD1 matching 8 bases. V shed 5 bases, J shed 5 bases, and the junction held 8 bases outside the gene matches. The CDR3 is 15 residues long. Germline CDR1 is LNHDA and CDR2 is SQIVND (reference sequence). The CDR3 here is CASSPQGAGYQPQHF. CDR3 nucleotides: TGTGCCAGTAGTCCCCAGGGGGCCGGGTATCAGCCCCAGCATTTT.

A word on this clone: The sample contains more than one DNA sequence encoding this CDR3. The chain recombines TRBV11-2 with TRBJ2-7; D may match TRBD1 or TRBD2 (5 bases each). The CDR3 runs 14 residues. Germline lookup yields CDR1 SGHAT and CDR2 FQNNGV. V was shortened by 1 base and J by 4 bases, with 11 bases between the two germline ends. The CDR3 reads CASSLGDRIYEQYF. The CDR3 DNA follows: TGTGCCAGCAGCTTAGGGGACCGAATTTACGAGCAGTACTTC. Filled out from reference TRBV11-2 and TRBJ2-7, the complete variable domain reads EAGVAQSPRYKIIEKRQSVAFWCNPISGHATLYWYQQILGQGPKLLIQFQNNGVVDDSQLPKDRFSAERLKGVDSTLKIQPAKLEDSAVYLCASSLGDRIYEQYFGPGTRLTVT.

The chain joins TRBV5-1 to TRBJ2-2; 10 bases are a match to TRBD2. Losses at the gene ends were 4 bases for V and 0 bases for J; bases not matched to a gene: 6. The CDR3 totals 17 residues. CDR1 is SGHRS and CDR2 is YFSETQ in the germline V gene. The CDR3 DNA reads TGCGCCAGCAGCCCGCGCGGACTAGCGGCGAACACCGGGGAGCTGTTTTTT. Translated: CASSPRGLAANTGELFF. The entire variable domain, with the rest obtained from reference TRBV5-1 and TRBJ2-2, is as follows: KAGVTQTPRYLIKTRGQQVTLSCSPISGHRSVSWYQQTPGQGLQFLFEYFSETQRNKGNFPGRFSGRQFSNSRSEMNVSTLELGDSALYLCASSPRGLAANTGELFFGEGSRLTVL.

The V and J genes are TRBV5-6 and TRBJ1-6; 8 nucleotides line up with TRBD1. V lost 3 bases to trimming and J lost 11 bases; unmatched junction nucleotides: 7. CDR3 length: 14 residues. The germline CDR1 and CDR2 sequences are SGHDT and YYEEEE. The DNA for the CDR3 is TGTGCCAGCAGCTCGGGACAGGCTAGAACACCCCTCCACTTT. Translated: CASSSGQARTPLHF.

J is TRBJ2-3 and V is TRBV25-1; 7 bases are shared with TRBD2. The V gene end was trimmed by 0 bases and the J gene end by 5 bases; junction bases not matched to a gene: 11. Germline loops: CDR1 MGHDK, CDR2 SYGVNS. This CDR3 is built from 17 residues. CDR3 in amino acids: CASSEYFVAGEVDTQYF. CDR3 DNA: TGTGCCAGCAGTGAATACTTTGTGGCGGGAGAGGTAGATACGCAGTATTTT.

V and J are TRBV2 and TRBJ2-1, with 8 bases that match TRBD2. J was trimmed by 10 bases and V by 5 bases; bases with no gene match: 10. Germline CDR1 SNHLY, CDR2 FYNNEI. The CDR3 contains 14 residues. The CDR3, as DNA: TGTGCCAGCAGTATGCAACTAGCGGTACGCGAGCAGTTCTTC. It translates to CASSMQLAVREQFF.

V is TRBV7-9 and J is TRBJ1-2; D may be TRBD1 (5 bases). The CDR3 length is 12 residues. V shed 8 bases and J shed 3 bases, with 10 bases lying between them. Germline-derived CDR1 and CDR2 are SEHNR and FQNEAQ (reference sequence). DNA for the CDR3: TGTGCCAGCCCTAGAGGGGACTATGGCTACACCTTC. This codes for CASPRGDYGYTF.

This sequence joins TRBV7-2 and TRBJ1-1; weak D call: TRBD1 (5 bases). This CDR3 is built from 14 residues. V lost 5 bases and J lost 4, with 14 bases in between. Per germline, CDR1 SGHTA and CDR2 FQGNSA. CDR3 amino acids: CASSPGGTLTEAFF. CDR3 sequence (DNA): TGTGCCAGCAGCCCGGGGGGGACCCTCACTGAAGCTTTCTTT. The variable domain in full, with the rest retrieved from reference TRBV7-2 and TRBJ1-1, is GAGVSQSPSNKVTEKGKDVELRCDPISGHTALYWYRQSLGQGLEFLIYFQGNSAPDKSGLPSDRFSAERTGGSVSTLTIQRTQQEDSAVYLCASSPGGTLTEAFFGQGTRLTVV.

The chain joins TRBV7-2 to TRBJ2-1; 8 positions match TRBD2. This CDR3 is built from 19 residues. Trimming removed 2 bases from V and 0 bases from J; junction bases left unmatched: 12. Germline-derived CDR1 and CDR2 are SGHTA and FQGNSA. The CDR3 sequence is CASSLSLPSGFNSYNEQFF. In nucleotides, the CDR3 is TGTGCCAGCAGCTTATCCCTCCCTAGCGGGTTTAACTCCTACAATGAGCAGTTCTTC.

V and J are TRBV18 and TRBJ2-6; D uncertain. The germline V and J ends were trimmed by 7 bases and 0 bases, with 10 bases remaining between them. Germline-derived CDR1 and CDR2 are KGHSH and LQKENI. This CDR3 has 15 amino acids. CDR3 protein: CASLTGSSGANVLTF. The CDR3 region has the DNA TGTGCCAGCTTGACGGGCAGCTCTGGGGCCAACGTCCTGACTTTC.

The chain joins TRBV30 to TRBJ2-1; D is perhaps TRBD1 (6 bases). Germline CDR1 reads GTSNPN; CDR2 reads SVGIG (reference sequence). Trimming pared 0 bases from V and 8 bases from J, leaving 8 bases between. The CDR3 length is 12 residues. The CDR3 protein is CAWSVQGYEQFF. The CDR3 region has the DNA TGTGCCTGGAGTGTACAGGGCTATGAGCAGTTCTTC.

The chain couples TRBV6-6 to TRBJ1-6; 9 bases line up with TRBD1. With V trimmed by 6 bases and J by 7 bases, 4 bases remained unmatched. Germline loops: CDR1 MNHNY, CDR2 SVGAGI (reference sequence). The CDR3 extends over 14 amino acids. As DNA, the CDR3 is TGTGCCAGCAGGGGACAGGGTGGAAATTCACCCCTCCACTTT. This codes for CASRGQGGNSPLHF.

This clone has a single count. This chain connects TRBV10-3 to TRBJ2-5; D may be TRBD2 (5 bases). Germline V gives CDR1 ENHRY, CDR2 SYGVKD. The CDR3 runs to 14 residues. V lost 0 bases and J 5 bases, leaving 10 bases between the germline ends. The chain's CDR3 is CAISESGSVETQYF. DNA of the CDR3: TGTGCCATCAGTGAGTCTGGGAGTGTGGAGACCCAGTACTTC.

Points on this clone: Other nucleotide sequences from this sample produce the same CDR3. This chain uses TRBV12-3 or TRBV12-4 with TRBJ2-5, with no clear D. This CDR3 region has 11 residues. V dropped 3 bases and J dropped 1 base, with 0 bases sitting between them. This CDR3 reads CASSFQETQYF. The CDR3 DNA is TGTGCCAGCAGTTTCCAAGAGACCCAGTACTTC.

The chain combines TRBV7-3 with TRBJ2-1, with TRBD2 matching over 7 bases. The CDR3 is 14 residues long. The V gene's germline CDR1 is SGHTA and CDR2 FQGTGA. The trim removed 3 bases at V and 3 bases at J, leaving 2 bases unmatched. The CDR3 protein is CASSFGGGYNEQFF. CDR3 DNA: TGTGCCAGCAGCTTCGGCGGGGGCTACAATGAGCAGTTCTTC.

A word on this clone: Relative to the germline gene, one junction end is altered; a read error may explain this. The rearrangement links TRBV5-1 to TRBJ2-5, with D perhaps TRBD2 (5 bases). This CDR3 region has 11 residues. Looked up from germline, CDR1 is SGHRS and CDR2 is YFSETQ. The CDR3, as DNA: TGCGCCAGCAGCTTAGAGGGTAGGGTCAACTTC. It yields the protein CASSLEGRVNF.

This clone occurred once. The chain is built from TRBV4-3 and TRBJ1-4; tentative D call: TRBD1 (5 bases). Germline-derived CDR1 and CDR2 are LGHNA and YSLEER. Trimming cost V 1 base and J 8 bases, with 17 bases left between them. There are 16 residues in the CDR3. The CDR3: CASSQVRGAGSEKLFF. CDR3 DNA sequence: TGCGCCAGCAGCCAAGTTCGAGGGGCAGGCTCGGAAAAACTGTTTTTT.

The chain joins TRBV18 to TRBJ2-7; TRBD1 or TRBD2 may be the D gene (5 bases each). Germline-derived CDR1 and CDR2 are KGHSH and LQKENI. The CDR3 covers 14 residues. Trimming pared 3 bases from V and 2 bases from J, leaving 11 bases between. The CDR3 DNA sequence: TGTGCCAGCTCACCGCCGGGGCCCGCCTACGAGCAGTACTTC. Its protein product is CASSPPGPAYEQYF.

V is TRBV30 and J is TRBJ1-2; 8 nucleotides line up with TRBD1. There are 13 residues in the CDR3. From germline, CDR1 is GTSNPN and CDR2 SVGIG (reference sequence). The junction had 1 base not matched to a gene; V was cut back by 0 bases and J by 4 bases. In nucleotides, the CDR3 is TGTGCCTGGAGTGTAGACAGGGGCTATGGCTACACCTTC. It translates to CAWSVDRGYGYTF.

The genes are TRBV4-3 and TRBJ2-1; D might be TRBD1 (5 bases). The CDR3 has 16 residues. V lost 1 base and J lost 8, with 18 bases in between. CDR1 is LGHNA, CDR2 YSLEER, per germline. CDR3 bases: TGCGCCAGCAGCCAAGGAATAGGCTTCTTAGGGGATGAGCAGTTCTTC. This codes for CASSQGIGFLGDEQFF.